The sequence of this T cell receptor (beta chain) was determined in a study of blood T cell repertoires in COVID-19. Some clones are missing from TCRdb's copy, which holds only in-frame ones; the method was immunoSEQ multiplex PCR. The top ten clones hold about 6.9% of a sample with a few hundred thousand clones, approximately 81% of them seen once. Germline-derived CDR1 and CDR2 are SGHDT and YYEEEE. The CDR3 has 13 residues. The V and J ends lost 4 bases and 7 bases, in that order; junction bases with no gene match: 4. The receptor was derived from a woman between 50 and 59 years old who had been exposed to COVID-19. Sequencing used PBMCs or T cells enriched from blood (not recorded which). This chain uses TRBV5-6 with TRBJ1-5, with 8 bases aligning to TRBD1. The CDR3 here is CASSIQGEQPQHF. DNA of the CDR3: TGTGCCAGCAGCATACAGGGGGAACAGCCCCAGCATTTT.